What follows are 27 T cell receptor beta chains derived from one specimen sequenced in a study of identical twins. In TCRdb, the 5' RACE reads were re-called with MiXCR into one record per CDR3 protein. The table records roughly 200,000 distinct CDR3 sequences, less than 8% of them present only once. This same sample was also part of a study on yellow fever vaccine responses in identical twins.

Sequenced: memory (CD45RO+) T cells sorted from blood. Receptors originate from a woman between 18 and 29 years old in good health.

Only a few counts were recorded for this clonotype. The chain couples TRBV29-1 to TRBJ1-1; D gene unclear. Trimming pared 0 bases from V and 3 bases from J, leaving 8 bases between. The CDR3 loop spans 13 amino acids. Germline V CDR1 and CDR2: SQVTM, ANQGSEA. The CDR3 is CSVEEGAHTEAFF. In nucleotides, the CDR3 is TGCAGCGTTGAAGAGGGTGCGCACACTGAAGCTTTCTTT.

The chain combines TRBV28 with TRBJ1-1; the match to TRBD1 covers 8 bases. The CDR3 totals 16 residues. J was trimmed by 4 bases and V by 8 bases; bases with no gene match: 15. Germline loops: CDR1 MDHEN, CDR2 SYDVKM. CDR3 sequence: CASRWQGASVTTEAFF. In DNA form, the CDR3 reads TGTGCCAGCCGCTGGCAGGGGGCTTCGGTGACCACTGAAGCTTTCTTT.

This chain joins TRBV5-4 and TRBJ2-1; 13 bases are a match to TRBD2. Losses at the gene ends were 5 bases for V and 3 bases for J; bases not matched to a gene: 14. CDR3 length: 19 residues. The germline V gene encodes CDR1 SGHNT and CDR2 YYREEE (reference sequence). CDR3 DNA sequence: TGTGCCAGCAGATTCTCCGGGACTAGCGGGACGTCATACTACAATGAGCAGTTCTTC. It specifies CASRFSGTSGTSYYNEQFF.

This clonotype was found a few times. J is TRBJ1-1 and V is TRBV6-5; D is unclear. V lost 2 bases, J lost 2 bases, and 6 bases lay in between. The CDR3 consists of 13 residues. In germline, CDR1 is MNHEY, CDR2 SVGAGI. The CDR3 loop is CASSYAGNTEAFF. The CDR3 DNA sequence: TGTGCCAGCAGTTACGCCGGTAACACTGAAGCTTTCTTT.

The CDR3 sequence: CASTPADTQYF. CDR3 in DNA: TGTGCCAGCACCCCTGCGGATACGCAGTATTTT. V and J are TRBV12-3 or TRBV12-4 and TRBJ2-3; the D is unclear. The V end was cut by 7 bases, the J end by 6 bases, with 8 bases between. CDR3 length equals 11 residues.

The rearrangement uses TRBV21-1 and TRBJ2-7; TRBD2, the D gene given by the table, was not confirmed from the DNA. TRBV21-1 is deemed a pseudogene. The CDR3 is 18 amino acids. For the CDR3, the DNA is TGTGCCAGCAGCAAACCCCGGACTAGCCGGGTTCGAGCCTACGAGCAGTACTTC. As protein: CASSKPRTSRVRAYEQYF.

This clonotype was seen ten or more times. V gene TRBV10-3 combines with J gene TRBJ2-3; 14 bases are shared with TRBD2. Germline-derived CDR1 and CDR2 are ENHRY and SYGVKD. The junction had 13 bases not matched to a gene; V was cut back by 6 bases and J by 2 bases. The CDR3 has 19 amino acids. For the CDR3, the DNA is TGTGCCATCAGCAAGGGACTAGCGGGGGCGTTATCATCCACAGATACGCAGTATTTT. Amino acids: CAISKGLAGALSSTDTQYF.

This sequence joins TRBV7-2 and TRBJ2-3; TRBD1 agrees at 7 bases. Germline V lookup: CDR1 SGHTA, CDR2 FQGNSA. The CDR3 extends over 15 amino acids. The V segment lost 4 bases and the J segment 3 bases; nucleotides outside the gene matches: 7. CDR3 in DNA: TGTGCCAGCAGCTATACGGGACAGCCTACAGATACGCAGTATTTT. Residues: CASSYTGQPTDTQYF.

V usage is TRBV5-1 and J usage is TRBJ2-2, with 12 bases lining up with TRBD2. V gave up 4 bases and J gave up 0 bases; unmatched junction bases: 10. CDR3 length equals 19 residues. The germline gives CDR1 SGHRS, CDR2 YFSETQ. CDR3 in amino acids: CASSNPTSGGPANTGELFF. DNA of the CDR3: TGCGCCAGCAGCAACCCTACTAGCGGGGGGCCCGCGAACACCGGGGAGCTGTTTTTT.

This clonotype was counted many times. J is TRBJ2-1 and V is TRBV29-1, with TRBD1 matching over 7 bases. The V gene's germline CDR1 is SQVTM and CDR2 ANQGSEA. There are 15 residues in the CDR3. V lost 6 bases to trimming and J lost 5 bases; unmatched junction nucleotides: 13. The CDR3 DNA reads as TGCAGCGTCGTTACTTACAGGGGTAAAGACAATGAGCAGTTCTTC. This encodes CSVVTYRGKDNEQFF.

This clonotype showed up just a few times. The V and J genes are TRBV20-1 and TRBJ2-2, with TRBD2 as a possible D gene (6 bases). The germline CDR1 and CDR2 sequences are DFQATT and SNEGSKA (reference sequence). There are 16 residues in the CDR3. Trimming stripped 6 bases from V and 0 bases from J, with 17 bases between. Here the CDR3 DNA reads TGCAGTGCCAGGCCTCTGCGGGGCACGAACACCGGGGAGCTGTTTTTT. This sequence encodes CSARPLRGTNTGELFF.

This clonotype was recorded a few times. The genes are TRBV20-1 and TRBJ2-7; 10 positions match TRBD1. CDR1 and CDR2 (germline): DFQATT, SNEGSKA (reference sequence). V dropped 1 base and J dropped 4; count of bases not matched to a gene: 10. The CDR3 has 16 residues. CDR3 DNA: TGCAGTGCTAGAGCAACTGACAGGGGGCAGGGATACGAGCAGTACTTC. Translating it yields CSARATDRGQGYEQYF.

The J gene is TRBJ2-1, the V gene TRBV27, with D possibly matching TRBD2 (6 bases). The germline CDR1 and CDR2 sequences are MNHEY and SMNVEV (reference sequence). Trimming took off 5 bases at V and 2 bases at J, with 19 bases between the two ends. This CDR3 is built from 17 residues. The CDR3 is CASSRGSGGIPYNEQFF. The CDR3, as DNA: TGTGCCAGCAGTAGGGGTAGCGGAGGGATACCCTACAATGAGCAGTTCTTC.

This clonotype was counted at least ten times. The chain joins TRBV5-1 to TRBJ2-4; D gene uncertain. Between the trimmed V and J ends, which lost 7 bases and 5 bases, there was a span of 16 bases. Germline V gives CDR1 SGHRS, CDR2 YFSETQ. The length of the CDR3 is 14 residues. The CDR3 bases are TGCGCCAGCGGTTTTTCGACCCAAGAAAACATTCAGTACTTC. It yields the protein CASGFSTQENIQYF.

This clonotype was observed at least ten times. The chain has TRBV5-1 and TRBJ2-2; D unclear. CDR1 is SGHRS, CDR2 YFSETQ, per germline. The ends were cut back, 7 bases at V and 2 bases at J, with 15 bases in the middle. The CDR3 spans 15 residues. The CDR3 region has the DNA TGCGCCAGCGCGACCGATAGGGTAAACACCGGGGAGCTGTTTTTT. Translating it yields CASATDRVNTGELFF.

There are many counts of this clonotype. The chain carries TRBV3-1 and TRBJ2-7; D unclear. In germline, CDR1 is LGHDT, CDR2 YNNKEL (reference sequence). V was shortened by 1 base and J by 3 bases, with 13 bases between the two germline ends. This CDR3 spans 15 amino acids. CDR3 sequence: CASSQVMGTHYEQYF. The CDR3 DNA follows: TGTGCCAGCAGCCAAGTAATGGGAACCCACTACGAGCAGTACTTC.

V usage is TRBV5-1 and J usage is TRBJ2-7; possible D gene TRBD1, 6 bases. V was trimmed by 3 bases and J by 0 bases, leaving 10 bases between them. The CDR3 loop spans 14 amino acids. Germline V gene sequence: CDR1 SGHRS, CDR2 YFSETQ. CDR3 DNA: TGCGCCAGCAGCTCCGGGACACTCTCCTACGAGCAGTACTTC. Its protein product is CASSSGTLSYEQYF. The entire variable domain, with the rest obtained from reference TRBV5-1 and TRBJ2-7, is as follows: KAGVTQTPRYLIKTRGQQVTLSCSPISGHRSVSWYQQTPGQGLQFLFEYFSETQRNKGNFPGRFSGRQFSNSRSEMNVSTLELGDSALYLCASSSGTLSYEQYFGPGTRLTVT.

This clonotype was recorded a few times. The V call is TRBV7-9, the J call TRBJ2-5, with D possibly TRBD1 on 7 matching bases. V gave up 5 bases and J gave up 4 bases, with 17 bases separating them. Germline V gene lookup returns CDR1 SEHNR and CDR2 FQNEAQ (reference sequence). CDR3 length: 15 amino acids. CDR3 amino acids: CASSALQGGRETQYF. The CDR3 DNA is TGTGCCAGCAGCGCCTTGCAGGGGGGAAGAGAGACCCAGTACTTC.

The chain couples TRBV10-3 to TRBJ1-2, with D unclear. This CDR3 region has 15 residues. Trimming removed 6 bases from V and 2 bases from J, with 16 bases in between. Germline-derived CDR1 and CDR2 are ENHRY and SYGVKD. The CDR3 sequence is CAIRRQTEPNYGYTF. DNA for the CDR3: TGTGCCATCAGGCGCCAGACGGAGCCGAACTATGGCTACACCTTC.

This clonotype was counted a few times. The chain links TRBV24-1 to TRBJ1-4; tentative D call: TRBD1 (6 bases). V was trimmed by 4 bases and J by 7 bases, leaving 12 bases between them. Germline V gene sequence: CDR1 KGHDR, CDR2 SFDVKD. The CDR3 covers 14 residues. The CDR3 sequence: CATSDRRQVEKLFF. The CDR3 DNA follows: TGTGCCACCAGTGACCGCCGACAGGTTGAAAAACTGTTTTTT.

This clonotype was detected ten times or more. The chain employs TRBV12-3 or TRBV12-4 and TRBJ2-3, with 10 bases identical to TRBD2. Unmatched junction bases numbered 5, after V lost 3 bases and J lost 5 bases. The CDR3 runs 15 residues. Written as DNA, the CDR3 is TGTGCCAGCAGTTTCAGCGGGGGGGCCTTAGATACGCAGTATTTT. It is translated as CASSFSGGALDTQYF.

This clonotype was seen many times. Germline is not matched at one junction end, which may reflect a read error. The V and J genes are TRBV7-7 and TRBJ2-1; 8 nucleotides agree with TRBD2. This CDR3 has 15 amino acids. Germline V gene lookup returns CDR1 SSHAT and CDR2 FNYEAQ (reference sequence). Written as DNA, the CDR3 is TGTGCTAGCAGCTTAGGACTAGCCACCTACAATGAGCAGTTCTTC. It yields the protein CASSLGLATYNEQFF.

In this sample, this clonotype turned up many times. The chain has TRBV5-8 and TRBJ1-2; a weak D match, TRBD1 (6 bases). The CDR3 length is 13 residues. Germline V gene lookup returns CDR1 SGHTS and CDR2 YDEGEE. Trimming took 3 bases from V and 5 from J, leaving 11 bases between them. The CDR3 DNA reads TGTGCCAGCAGCTATGGACAGAGTTATGGCTACACCTTC. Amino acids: CASSYGQSYGYTF.

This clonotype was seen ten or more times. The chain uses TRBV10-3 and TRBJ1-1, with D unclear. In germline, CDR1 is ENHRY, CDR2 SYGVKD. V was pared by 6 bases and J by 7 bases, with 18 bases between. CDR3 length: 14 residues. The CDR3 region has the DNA TGTGCCATCAGGCCGCACGGGGAGGGTTATGAAGCTTTCTTT. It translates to CAIRPHGEGYEAFF.

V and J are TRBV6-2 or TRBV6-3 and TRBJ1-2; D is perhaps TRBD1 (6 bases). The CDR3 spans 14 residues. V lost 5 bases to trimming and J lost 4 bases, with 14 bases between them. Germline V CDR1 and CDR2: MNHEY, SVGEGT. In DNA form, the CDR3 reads TGTGCCAGCAGTAACCAGGCAGGGGTCTATGGCTACACCTTC. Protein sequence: CASSNQAGVYGYTF.

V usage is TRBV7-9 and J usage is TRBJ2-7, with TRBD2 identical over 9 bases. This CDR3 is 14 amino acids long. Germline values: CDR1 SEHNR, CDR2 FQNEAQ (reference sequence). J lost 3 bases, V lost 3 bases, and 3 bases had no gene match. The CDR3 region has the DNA TGTGCCAGCAGCTTTAGCGGGAGCGACTACGAGCAGTACTTC. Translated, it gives CASSFSGSDYEQYF. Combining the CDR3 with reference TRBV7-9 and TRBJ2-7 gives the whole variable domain DTGVSQNPRHKITKRGQNVTFRCDPISEHNRLYWYRQTLGQGPEFLTYFQNEAQLEKSRLLSDRFSAERPKGSFSTLEIQRTEQGDSAMYLCASSFSGSDYEQYFGPGTRLTVT.

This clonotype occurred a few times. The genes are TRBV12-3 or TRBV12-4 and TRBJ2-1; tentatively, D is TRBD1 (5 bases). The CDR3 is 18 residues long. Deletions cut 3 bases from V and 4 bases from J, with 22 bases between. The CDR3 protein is CASSFYRASVKGYNEQFF. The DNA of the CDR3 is TGTGCCAGCAGTTTTTATCGGGCCAGCGTAAAGGGGTACAATGAGCAGTTCTTC.